The clone carrying this T cell receptor (beta chain) was seen a handful of times. The target antigen is unknown. An oligo carrying a UMI was ligated to the cDNA 3' end. An equimolar mix of RC1.1 and RC1.2 primed the beta chain across TRBC1 and TRBC2. TCRdb reprocessed the UMI-ligation and nested PCR reads via MiXCR and lists one record per CDR3 protein. The data show fewer than 50,000 distinct CDR3 sequences, 15% to 20% seen once. The data originate from a study of quantifying T cell responses using KT2 cells. Study-level background: TCR alpha and beta constant-region primers primed reverse transcription of RNA.

Known numbers of the T cell clone KT2 were added to PBMC. V lost 6 bases, J lost 6 bases, and 8 bases lay in between. The CDR3 is 10 amino acids. Germline V gene lookup returns CDR1 SQVTM and CDR2 ANQGSEA. Study results and caveats: Very high KT2 spike-in numbers caused saturation in KT2 sequence detection.

Sequences were obtained from PBMCs spiked with cells of the T cell clone KT2. The TCR was taken from a human donor. The chain employs TRBV29-1 and TRBJ1-2; D is unclear. The CDR3 nucleotides read TGCAGCGTCCACCAACATGGCTACACCTTC. This translates into CSVHQHGYTF.